This T cell receptor beta chain was retrieved from a study of T cell changes during pregnancy in multiple sclerosis. Clones were sequenced by immunoSEQ multiplex PCR, and TCRdb holds only the in-frame ones, with some missing. Found here are some 49,000 clones, 90% of them singletons; the top ten hold less than 6.5%. The starting material was peripheral blood, obtained after pregnancy. This receptor was obtained from a female donor in good health, enrolled as a control in a pregnancy study.

The CDR3 sequence: CASRVQGYNTEAFF. DNA for the CDR3: TGTGCCAGTAGAGTTCAGGGGTATAACACTGAAGCTTTCTTT. This chain connects TRBV19 to TRBJ1-1; D may be TRBD1 (6 bases). V was trimmed by 6 bases and J by 2 bases, leaving 13 bases between them. The CDR3 spans 14 residues. Germline V gives CDR1 LNHDA, CDR2 SQIVND (reference sequence). Full variable domain (missing parts from reference TRBV19 and TRBJ1-1): DGGITQSPKYLFRKEGQNVTLSCEQNLNHDAMYWYRQDPGQGLRLIYYSQIVNDFQKGDIAEGYSVSREKKESFPLTVTSAQKNPTAFYLCASRVQGYNTEAFFGQGTRLTVV.